Each of the 18 T cell receptor beta chains below was sequenced from the same sample in a study of vaccination effects on CD4 cells after COVID-19. Some clones are missing from TCRdb's copy, which holds only in-frame ones; the method was immunoSEQ multiplex PCR. The sample contains about 69,000 clones, around three quarters of which appear only once. Before sequencing, viral peptide pools were used by the ViraFEST assay to expand antigen-specific CD4+ T cells. At the end of roughly ten days of culture, CD4+ T cells were isolated. Everyone in the study got two shots of either the BNT162b2 or mRNA-1273 vaccine. No antigen has been identified for these receptors. The sample in question was CD4+ T cells from PBMCs cultured with HCoV-OC43 spike peptides, obtained after COVID-19 vaccination. The subset is: HCoV-OC43 spike overlapping peptide pool stimulation. The source of these receptors is a human donor who received a COVID-19 vaccine.

This clone was counted a few times. The rearrangement joins TRBV5-8 to TRBJ1-1; tentatively, D is TRBD1 (6 bases). V was cut by 7 bases and J by 1 base, with 17 bases left in between. This CDR3 is 15 amino acids long. Germline lookup yields CDR1 SGHTS and CDR2 YDEGEE. The CDR3 DNA reads as TGTGCCAGCCCGGGAGAAGAGGGGGGGAACACTGAAGCTTTCTTT. Translation: CASPGEEGGNTEAFF.

The chain couples TRBV7-3 to TRBJ2-6; the match to TRBD1 covers 11 bases. From germline, CDR1 is SGHTA and CDR2 FQGTGA. V was pared by 6 bases and J by 3 bases, with 4 bases of the junction left unmatched. This CDR3 has 16 amino acids. CDR3 coding DNA: TGTGCCAGCAGTCGGACAGGGGGCTTTGGGGCCAACGTCCTGACTTTC. Translating gives CASSRTGGFGANVLTF.

This rearrangement joins TRBV6-5 to TRBJ2-5; D is perhaps TRBD2 (5 bases). Trimming pared 7 bases from V and 13 bases from J, leaving 16 bases between. The CDR3 covers 11 residues. Looked up from germline, CDR1 is MNHEY and CDR2 is SVGAGI. The CDR3 protein is CASTNTGIMYF. In DNA, the CDR3 is TGTGCCAGCACCAATACCGGGATTATGTACTTC.

The J gene is TRBJ1-2, the V gene TRBV29-1; the D gene is possibly TRBD1 (5 bases). The CDR3 consists of 12 residues. CDR1 and CDR2 from the germline V gene are SQVTM and ANQGSEA. Trimming took 4 bases from V and 4 from J, leaving 10 bases between them. The CDR3 here is CSVGQISYGYTF. The CDR3 bases are TGCAGCGTTGGACAGATATCCTATGGCTACACCTTC. The full variable domain, with the rest looked up from reference TRBV29-1 and TRBJ1-2, is SAVISQKPSRDICQRGTSLTIQCQVDSQVTMMFWYRQQPGQSLTLIATANQGSEATYESGFVIDKFPISRPNLTFSTLTVSNMSPEDSSIYLCSVGQISYGYTFGSGTRLTVV.

The chain carries TRBV30 and TRBJ1-5, with D tentatively TRBD1 (5 bases). Germline V CDR1 and CDR2: GTSNPN, SVGIG (reference sequence). The length of the CDR3 is 15 residues. Trimming removed 1 base from V and 0 bases from J, with 10 bases in between. The CDR3 sequence is CAWSAQGYSNQPQHF. For the CDR3, the DNA is TGTGCCTGGAGTGCGCAGGGCTATAGCAATCAGCCCCAGCATTTT. Full variable domain (remainder filled in from reference TRBV30 and TRBJ1-5): SQTIHQWPATLVQPVGSPLSLECTVEGTSNPNLYWYRQAAGRGLQLLFYSVGIGQISSEVPQNLSASRPQDRQFILSSKKLLLSDSGFYLCAWSAQGYSNQPQHFGDGTRLSIL.

CDR3 bases: TGCGCCAGCAGCTTGGCGCCAGGGGGAACTGGAAACACCATATATTTT. Encoded protein: CASSLAPGGTGNTIYF. V gene TRBV5-1 combines with J gene TRBJ1-3; 7 bases map to TRBD1. This CDR3 has 16 amino acids. The ends lost 0 bases at V and 2 bases at J; junction bases unmatched: 5. Germline V gene data show CDR1 as SGHRS and CDR2 as YFSETQ.

The genes are TRBV7-2 and TRBJ1-2; 7 nucleotides line up with TRBD1. This CDR3 is built from 15 residues. Germline loops: CDR1 SGHTA, CDR2 FQGNSA. Trimming cost V 4 bases and J 9 bases; bases outside gene matches: 14. This CDR3 is CASSSSQTGVGSYTF. In nucleotides, the CDR3 is TGTGCCAGCAGCTCCAGCCAAACAGGGGTAGGGAGCTACACCTTC.

The CDR3 spells CASSFPGLAGYTGELFF. Here the CDR3 DNA reads TGTGCCAGCAGCTTTCCCGGACTAGCGGGGTACACCGGGGAGCTGTTTTTT. The chain links TRBV5-6 to TRBJ2-2; 12 positions agree with TRBD2. CDR1 is SGHDT, CDR2 YYEEEE, per germline. The CDR3 spans 17 residues. The J segment lost 3 bases and the V segment lost 2 bases, leaving 5 bases of the junction unmatched.

The V and J genes are TRBV6-5 and TRBJ1-1; D is ambiguous. V was clipped by 6 bases and J by 5 bases, with 19 bases between them. The CDR3 has 15 residues. The germline V gene encodes CDR1 MNHEY and CDR2 SVGAGI. The CDR3 region has the DNA TGTGCCAGCAGGCTTACCCCCGACGGCTGGACTGAAGCTTTCTTT. Its protein is CASRLTPDGWTEAFF.

The chain uses TRBV28 and TRBJ1-1; TRBD1 might be the D (5 bases). The V gene lost 3 bases and the J gene lost 5 bases, with 16 bases spanning the gap. The CDR3 sequence is 15 residues long. The germline gives CDR1 MDHEN, CDR2 SYDVKM. Here the CDR3 reads CASSFLAPQGTEAFF. The CDR3 coding sequence is TGTGCCAGCAGTTTTTTGGCGCCCCAGGGTACTGAAGCTTTCTTT.

The chain is built from TRBV5-8 and TRBJ2-7; possible D gene TRBD1, 6 bases. The CDR3 loop spans 13 amino acids. V was pared by 2 bases and J by 6 bases, with 12 bases between. CDR1 is SGHTS, CDR2 YDEGEE, per germline. The CDR3: CASSFTGLIEQYV. As DNA, the CDR3 is TGTGCCAGCAGCTTTACAGGGCTTATCGAGCAGTACGTC.

The genes are TRBV2 and TRBJ2-3; possible D gene TRBD2, 6 bases. The CDR3 has 14 amino acids. V lost 6 bases and J 1 base, leaving 11 bases between the germline ends. Germline-derived CDR1 and CDR2 are SNHLY and FYNNEI. For the CDR3, the DNA is TGTGCCAGCAGGGGACTCCTGGGCACAGATACGCAGTATTTT. Protein product: CASRGLLGTDTQYF.

The chain combines TRBV5-1 with TRBJ1-6; D ambiguous. V was pared by 0 bases and J by 7 bases, with 5 bases between. The CDR3 totals 13 residues. Germline values: CDR1 SGHRS, CDR2 YFSETQ. For the CDR3, the DNA is TGCGCCAGCAGCTTGGCCTCAAATTCACCCCTCCACTTT. Translating gives CASSLASNSPLHF. Using reference TRBV5-1 and TRBJ1-6 for the parts outside the CDR3, the full variable domain is KAGVTQTPRYLIKTRGQQVTLSCSPISGHRSVSWYQQTPGQGLQFLFEYFSETQRNKGNFPGRFSGRQFSNSRSEMNVSTLELGDSALYLCASSLASNSPLHFGNGTRLTVT.

This clone was counted a single time. This rearrangement joins TRBV28 to TRBJ1-3; 7 bases are shared with TRBD1. Germline V lookup: CDR1 MDHEN, CDR2 SYDVKM. This CDR3 contains 16 residues. Trimming took 5 bases from V and 2 from J; bases not matched to a gene: 9. The DNA for the CDR3 is TGTGCCAGCAGTCCCAGGGGGTTGCTTGCTGGAAACACCATATATTTT. Its translation: CASSPRGLLAGNTIYF. Complete variable domain (other parts from reference TRBV28 and TRBJ1-3): DVKVTQSSRYLVKRTGEKVFLECVQDMDHENMFWYRQDPGLGLRLIYFSYDVKMKEKGDIPEGYSVSREKKERFSLILESASTNQTSMYLCASSPRGLLAGNTIYFGEGSWLTVV.

This clone has more than one count but fewer than ten. CDR3 DNA sequence: TGTGCCACCAGCGGACAGGGACAAGAGACCCAGTACTTC. Translation: CATSGQGQETQYF. The rearrangement links TRBV24-1 to TRBJ2-5; 8 bases map to TRBD1. Germline trimming cut 7 bases from V and 2 bases from J; bases unmatched to any gene: 2. Germline CDR1 KGHDR, CDR2 SFDVKD. CDR3 size: 13 residues.

V gene TRBV9 combines with J gene TRBJ2-2; D is ambiguous. The germline V gene has CDR1 SGDLS and CDR2 YYNGEE. Trimming cost V 0 bases and J 8 bases, with 8 bases left between them. The CDR3 sequence is 13 residues long. The CDR3 DNA reads TGTGCCAGCAGCGTAGAAGATCCGGGGGAGCTGTTTTTT. Residues: CASSVEDPGELFF.

This chain connects TRBV7-9 to TRBJ1-5, with 9 bases lining up with TRBD1. The V and J ends lost 1 base and 3 bases, in that order; junction bases with no gene match: 4. From germline, CDR1 is SEHNR and CDR2 FQNEAQ (reference sequence). This CDR3 has 16 amino acids. The CDR3 DNA sequence: TGTGCCAGCAGCTTAGGAGGGACAGGGTACAATCAGCCCCAGCATTTT. This encodes CASSLGGTGYNQPQHF.

The rearrangement links TRBV3-1 (or the pseudogene TRBV3-2) to TRBJ1-5; D is undetermined. This CDR3 spans 12 amino acids. V gave up 4 bases and J gave up 5 bases, with 6 bases separating them. CDR1 LGHDT and CDR2 YNNKEL come from the germline V gene (reference sequence). This CDR3 reads CASSRGYQPQHF. Written as DNA, the CDR3 is TGTGCCAGCAGCCGGGGATATCAGCCCCAGCATTTT.